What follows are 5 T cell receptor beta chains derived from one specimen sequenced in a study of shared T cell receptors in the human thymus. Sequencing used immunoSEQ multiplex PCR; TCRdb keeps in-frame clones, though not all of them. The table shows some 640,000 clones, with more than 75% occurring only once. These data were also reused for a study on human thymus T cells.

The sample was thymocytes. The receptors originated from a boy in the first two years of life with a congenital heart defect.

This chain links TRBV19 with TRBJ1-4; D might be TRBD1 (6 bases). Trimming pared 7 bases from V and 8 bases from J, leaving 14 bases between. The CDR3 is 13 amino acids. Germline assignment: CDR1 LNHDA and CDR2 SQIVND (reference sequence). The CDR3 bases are TGTGCCAGTACGGGGGGGGCGGAGGAAAAACTGTTTTTT. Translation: CASTGGAEEKLFF. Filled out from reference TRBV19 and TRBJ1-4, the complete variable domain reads DGGITQSPKYLFRKEGQNVTLSCEQNLNHDAMYWYRQDPGQGLRLIYYSQIVNDFQKGDIAEGYSVSREKKESFPLTVTSAQKNPTAFYLCASTGGAEEKLFFGSGTQLSVL.

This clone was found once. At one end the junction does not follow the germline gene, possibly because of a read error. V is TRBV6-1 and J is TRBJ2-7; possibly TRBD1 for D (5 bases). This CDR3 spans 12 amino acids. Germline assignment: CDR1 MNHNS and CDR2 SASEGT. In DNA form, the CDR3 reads TGTGCCAGCAGTGAAGTAAAGGGGCGCGGACACTTC. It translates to CASSEVKGRGHF.

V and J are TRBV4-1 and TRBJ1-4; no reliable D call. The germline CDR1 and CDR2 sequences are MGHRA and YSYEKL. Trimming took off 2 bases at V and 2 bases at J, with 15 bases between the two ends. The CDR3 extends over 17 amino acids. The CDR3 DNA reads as TGCGCCAGCAGCCAAAATCCCCGGGAGGCGACTAATGAAAAACTGTTTTTT. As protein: CASSQNPREATNEKLFF.

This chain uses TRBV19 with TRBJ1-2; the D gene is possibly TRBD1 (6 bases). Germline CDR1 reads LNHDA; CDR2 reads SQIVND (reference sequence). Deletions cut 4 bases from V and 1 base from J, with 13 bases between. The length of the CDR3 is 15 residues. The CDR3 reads CASSTTGVHNYGYTF. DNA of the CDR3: TGTGCCAGTAGTACGACAGGAGTCCATAACTATGGCTACACCTTC.

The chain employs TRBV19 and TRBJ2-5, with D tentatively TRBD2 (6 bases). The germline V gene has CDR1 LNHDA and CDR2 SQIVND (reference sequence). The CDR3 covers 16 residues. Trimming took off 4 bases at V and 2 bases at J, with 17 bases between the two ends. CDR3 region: CASSRGLAEIQETQYF. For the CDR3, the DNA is TGTGCCAGTAGTAGGGGCTTAGCGGAGATACAAGAGACCCAGTACTTC.